This T cell receptor (beta chain) emerged from a study of blood T cell repertoires in COVID-19 (TCRdb year 2020). About the full investigation: The collaborator samples originated in the United States, Italy and Spain and spanned the acute and convalescent phases of COVID-19. The material from the prospective study consisted of cDNA or gDNA derived from T cells, B-cell-depleted T cells, or PBMCs. The dataset comprised deeply sampled blood TCRbeta repertoires from subjects exposed to, actively infected with, or recovered from COVID-19. The repertoires were released in a freely available public database meant as a resource for research on the immune response to SARS-CoV-2. Samples came from the ongoing ImmuneRACE study (first 160 participants) plus 1,254 subjects from 6 global collaborators. A de-identified subject ID, COVID-19 status, age in years and sex were almost always included in the sample metadata. Where available, HLA class I and class II types were obtained from metadata supplied by the sample provider rather than from assay-based typing. What the study reported, not specific to this receptor: The amount of clinical and demographic metadata varied by source and participant and was provided uncurated.

TCRbeta CDR3 regions were amplified from genomic DNA using the immunoSEQ Assay, a bias-controlled multiplex PCR. The original methods were these. The number of nucleated cells in each sample was estimated by amplification of reference gene primers within the assay. To quantify the absolute abundance of each unique TCRbeta CDR3 rearrangement, sequence reads were collapsed and filtered. For each sample, productive Simpson clonality was calculated by taking the square root of Simpson's diversity index across productive rearrangements. TCRdb carries this immuneACCESS record with in-frame sequences only. Its versions omit some clonotypes, under half of them owing to an unresolved V gene in the studies checked, with the rest unexplained. That table furnishes V, J and clone size, whereas the DNA furnished D and trimming. The sample has approximately 77,000 clones on record, 80% of them singletons. Jointly, the top ten make up 4.5% to 5.5% of the sample.

Concerning this clone: The antigen it binds to is not known. No quality values exist for individual bases; no much larger clone is one base distant.

The collaborating institutions used their own protocols to collect whole blood in K2EDTA tubes. Collaborator samples were shipped for TCRbeta analysis as frozen whole blood, isolated PBMCs, or DNA extracted from either sample type. CDR1 and CDR2 (SGHTA, FQGNSA) derive from the germline V gene. The germline ends are 15 bases apart after V is trimmed by 7 bases and J by 0 bases. The CDR3 runs 15 residues from the cysteine to the phenylalanine. Only the CDR3 DNA stays, 45 bases, in frame from base 1. This sequence originates from a woman aged 70-85 years with acute or convalescent COVID-19. Sequencing input: peripheral blood. This receptor chain uses TRBV7-2 and TRBJ1-2, and the D gene may be TRBD1, 5 bases matching. Here is the DNA: TGTGCCAGCACCGATGGGGCAGAACCTAACTATGGCTACACCTTC. This gives the protein CASTDGAEPNYGYTF.